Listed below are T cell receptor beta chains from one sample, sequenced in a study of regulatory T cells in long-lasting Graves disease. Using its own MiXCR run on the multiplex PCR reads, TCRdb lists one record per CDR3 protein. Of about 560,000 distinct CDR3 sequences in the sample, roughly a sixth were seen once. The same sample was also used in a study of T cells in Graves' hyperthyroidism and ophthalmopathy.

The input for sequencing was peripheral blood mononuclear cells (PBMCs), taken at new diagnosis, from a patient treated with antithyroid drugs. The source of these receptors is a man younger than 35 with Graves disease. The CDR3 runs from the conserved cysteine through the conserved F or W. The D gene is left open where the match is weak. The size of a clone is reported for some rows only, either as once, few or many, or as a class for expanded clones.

cdr3_aa: CASSHSTRLNEKLFF; cdr3_nt: TGTGCCAGCAGTCACTCGACAAGGTTAAATGAAAAACTGTTTTTT; clone_size: few; v_call: TRBV12-3/TRBV12-4; j_call: TRBJ1-4; d_call: .
cdr3_aa: CASSQGGSFGEQYF; cdr3_nt: TGTGCCAGCAGCCAAGGGGGCTCCTTCGGGGAGCAGTACTTC; clone_size: few; v_call: TRBV3-1; j_call: TRBJ2-7; d_call: .
cdr3_aa: CASSRGTVPYEQYF; cdr3_nt: TGCGCCAGCAGCCGAGGGACAGTCCCCTACGAGCAGTACTTC; clone_size: many; v_call: TRBV5-1; j_call: TRBJ2-7; d_call: TRBD1
cdr3_aa: CASSSDRAIYGYTF; cdr3_nt: TGCGCCAGCAGCTCGGACAGGGCCATCTATGGCTACACCTTC; clone_size: few; v_call: TRBV5-1; j_call: TRBJ1-2; d_call: TRBD1
cdr3_aa: CASSAGKGIYGYTF; cdr3_nt: TGTGCCAGCAGTGCTGGTAAGGGGATCTATGGCTACACCTTC; clone_size: few; v_call: TRBV6-1; j_call: TRBJ1-2; d_call: .
cdr3_aa: CASSLRTNEQYF; cdr3_nt: TGTGCCAGCAGCTTAAGGACTAACGAGCAGTACTTC; clone_size: few; v_call: TRBV11-2; j_call: TRBJ2-7; d_call: .
cdr3_aa: CASRPLAEGGYEQYF; cdr3_nt: TGTGCCAGCAGGCCCTTAGCGGAGGGGGGCTACGAGCAGTACTTC; clone_size: many; v_call: TRBV6-1; j_call: TRBJ2-7; d_call: .
cdr3_aa: CAVLSGRTSKNIQYF; cdr3_nt: TGTGCCGTTTTGTCCGGCAGGACTTCCAAAAACATTCAGTACTTC; clone_size: .; v_call: TRBV6-1; j_call: TRBJ2-4; d_call: .
cdr3_aa: CAISDGGNTEAFF; cdr3_nt: TGTGCCATCAGTGACGGCGGAAACACTGAAGCTTTCTTT; clone_size: few; v_call: TRBV10-3; j_call: TRBJ1-1; d_call: .
cdr3_aa: CASSPPMDTEAFF; cdr3_nt: TGCGCCAGCAGTCCCCCAATGGACACTGAAGCTTTCTTT; clone_size: many; v_call: TRBV5-1; j_call: TRBJ1-1; d_call: .
cdr3_aa: CASSGLGPGGLETQYF; cdr3_nt: TGTGCCAGCAGCGGGCTAGGCCCAGGGGGGTTGGAGACCCAGTACTTC; clone_size: few; v_call: TRBV27; j_call: TRBJ2-5; d_call: .
cdr3_aa: CASSQVGLDSPLHF; cdr3_nt: TGTGCCAGCAGCCAAGTGGGCCTGGATTCACCCCTCCACTTT; clone_size: few; v_call: TRBV3-1; j_call: TRBJ1-6; d_call: .
cdr3_aa: CASSLTSGTETGTDTQYF; cdr3_nt: TGTGCCAGCAGTTTGACTAGCGGGACCGAGACGGGCACAGATACGCAGTATTTT; clone_size: many; v_call: TRBV28; j_call: TRBJ2-3; d_call: TRBD2
cdr3_aa: CASSGLGASPGGYTF; cdr3_nt: TGTGCCAGCAGCGGCTTGGGAGCTTCCCCAGGGGGCTACACCTTC; clone_size: few; v_call: TRBV9; j_call: TRBJ1-2; d_call: .
cdr3_aa: CASSFRASRTYEQYF; cdr3_nt: TGTGCCAGCAGTTTTCGGGCTAGCCGGACCTACGAGCAGTACTTC; clone_size: .; v_call: TRBV12-3/TRBV12-4; j_call: TRBJ2-7; d_call: .
cdr3_aa: CSAPGLAGSSYEQYF; cdr3_nt: TGCAGTGCTCCGGGACTAGCGGGGAGCTCCTACGAGCAGTACTTC; clone_size: few; v_call: TRBV20-1; j_call: TRBJ2-7; d_call: TRBD2
cdr3_aa: CASSLGADSEQYF; cdr3_nt: TGTGCCAGCAGTTTAGGAGCGGACAGCGAGCAGTACTTC; clone_size: .; v_call: TRBV27; j_call: TRBJ2-7; d_call: .
cdr3_aa: CASSSDRPPGGTQYF; cdr3_nt: TGTGCCAGCAGCTCGGATCGGCCGCCGGGGGGGACCCAGTACTTC; clone_size: many; v_call: TRBV11-1; j_call: TRBJ2-5; d_call: TRBD2
cdr3_aa: CASSQGLGGAFF; cdr3_nt: TGTGCCAGCAGCCAAGGTCTAGGGGGAGCGTTCTTC; clone_size: many; v_call: TRBV3-1; j_call: TRBJ2-1; d_call: .
cdr3_aa: CASSYSEGRRYSNQPQHF; cdr3_nt: TGTGCCAGCAGTTACTCCGAGGGACGGAGATATAGCAATCAGCCCCAGCATTTT; clone_size: many; v_call: TRBV6-5; j_call: TRBJ1-5; d_call: .
cdr3_aa: CAWSRGDSNQPQHF; cdr3_nt: TGTGCCTGGAGTCGTGGGGATAGCAATCAGCCCCAGCATTTT; clone_size: many; v_call: TRBV30; j_call: TRBJ1-5; d_call: .
cdr3_aa: CASTYGQGGRDQETQYF; cdr3_nt: TGTGCCAGCACCTACGGGCAGGGGGGGAGGGACCAAGAGACCCAGTACTTC; clone_size: many; v_call: TRBV28; j_call: TRBJ2-5; d_call: .
cdr3_aa: CASSLSSSGNTIYF; cdr3_nt: TGTGCCAGCAGTCTTAGCAGCTCTGGAAACACCATATATTTT; clone_size: many; v_call: TRBV28; j_call: TRBJ1-3; d_call: .
cdr3_aa: CASSTGTGGAGTNEKLFF; cdr3_nt: TGTGCCAGCAGCACGGGGACAGGGGGCGCGGGAACTAATGAAAAACTGTTTTTT; clone_size: many; v_call: TRBV27; j_call: TRBJ1-4; d_call: TRBD1
cdr3_aa: CASSPDVGGVYEQYF; cdr3_nt: TGTGCCAGCAGCCCAGACGTGGGGGGAGTCTACGAGCAGTACTTC; clone_size: .; v_call: TRBV9; j_call: TRBJ2-7; d_call: .
cdr3_aa: CAWSVRAGVGDTQYF; cdr3_nt: TGTGCCTGGAGTGTTAGGGCGGGAGTCGGCGATACGCAGTATTTT; clone_size: .; v_call: TRBV30; j_call: TRBJ2-3; d_call: TRBD2
cdr3_aa: CSARRGLQETQYF; cdr3_nt: TGCAGTGCTAGACGCGGCTTACAAGAGACCCAGTACTTC; clone_size: .; v_call: TRBV20-1; j_call: TRBJ2-5; d_call: .
cdr3_aa: CATSDRKGGTDTQYF; cdr3_nt: TGTGCCACCAGTGATCGTAAAGGGGGCACAGATACGCAGTATTTT; clone_size: few; v_call: TRBV24-1; j_call: TRBJ2-3; d_call: .
cdr3_aa: CASSLRVDSYEQYF; cdr3_nt: TGTGCCAGCAGCTTACGTGTTGACAGCTACGAGCAGTACTTC; clone_size: many; v_call: TRBV11-2; j_call: TRBJ2-7; d_call: .
cdr3_aa: CASSWGTDPSGANVLTF; cdr3_nt: TGTGCCAGCAGTTGGGGGACAGACCCCTCTGGGGCCAACGTCCTGACTTTC; clone_size: .; v_call: TRBV12-3/TRBV12-4; j_call: TRBJ2-6; d_call: TRBD1
cdr3_aa: CSVQGAGGSIPYNEQFF; cdr3_nt: TGCAGTGTTCAAGGGGCAGGGGGGTCAATTCCCTACAATGAGCAGTTCTTC; clone_size: few; v_call: TRBV20-1; j_call: TRBJ2-1; d_call: .
cdr3_aa: CASSYSWTGKSYEQYF; cdr3_nt: TGTGCCAGCAGTTACTCATGGACAGGGAAATCCTACGAGCAGTACTTC; clone_size: many; v_call: TRBV6-5; j_call: TRBJ2-7; d_call: TRBD1
cdr3_aa: CASMPGNGGLYGYTF; cdr3_nt: TGTGCCAGCATGCCGGGCAACGGTGGGCTCTATGGCTACACCTTC; clone_size: many; v_call: TRBV2; j_call: TRBJ1-2; d_call: .
cdr3_aa: CSALSGTGVTEAFF; cdr3_nt: TGCAGTGCCTTATCCGGGACAGGGGTCACTGAAGCTTTCTTT; clone_size: many; v_call: TRBV20-1; j_call: TRBJ1-1; d_call: TRBD1
cdr3_aa: CASSQDGLAGVGEQFF; cdr3_nt: TGTGCCAGCAGCCAAGATGGGCTAGCGGGAGTTGGTGAGCAGTTCTTC; clone_size: .; v_call: TRBV14; j_call: TRBJ2-1; d_call: TRBD2
cdr3_aa: CSAGPGLAVTDTQYF; cdr3_nt: TGCAGTGCTGGACCGGGACTAGCGGTCACAGATACGCAGTATTTT; clone_size: .; v_call: TRBV20-1; j_call: TRBJ2-3; d_call: TRBD2
cdr3_aa: CASIPQGAKGYGYTF; cdr3_nt: TGTGCCAGCATTCCACAGGGGGCAAAGGGCTATGGCTACACCTTC; clone_size: many; v_call: TRBV12-3/TRBV12-4; j_call: TRBJ1-2; d_call: TRBD1
cdr3_aa: CASSPGLAELSSYNEQFF; cdr3_nt: TGTGCCAGCAGCCCGGGACTAGCGGAGCTCAGCTCCTACAATGAGCAGTTCTTC; clone_size: many; v_call: TRBV27; j_call: TRBJ2-1; d_call: TRBD2
cdr3_aa: CASSEVRYKGRLSTGYTF; cdr3_nt: TGTGCCAGCAGTGAAGTTCGGTATAAGGGCCGTCTGAGTACTGGCTACACCTTC; clone_size: .; v_call: TRBV6-2/TRBV6-3; j_call: TRBJ1-2; d_call: .
cdr3_aa: CASSVGGAANTGELFF; cdr3_nt: TGTGCCAGCAGCGTGGGAGGAGCGGCGAACACCGGGGAGCTGTTTTTT; clone_size: .; v_call: TRBV9; j_call: TRBJ2-2; d_call: .
cdr3_aa: CASSLRSDSGNGYTF; cdr3_nt: TGCGCCAGCAGCTTGCGCTCGGACTCGGGTAATGGCTACACCTTC; clone_size: many; v_call: TRBV5-1; j_call: TRBJ1-2; d_call: .
cdr3_aa: CASTRQGGRAETQYF; cdr3_nt: TGTGCCAGCACCCGACAGGGTGGTAGAGCGGAGACCCAGTACTTC; clone_size: .; v_call: TRBV9; j_call: TRBJ2-5; d_call: TRBD1
cdr3_aa: CAIRGGQGNTEAFF; cdr3_nt: TGTGCCATCAGGGGGGGACAGGGGAACACTGAAGCTTTCTTT; clone_size: few; v_call: TRBV10-3; j_call: TRBJ1-1; d_call: TRBD1
cdr3_aa: CASSQMGLAEPPSTGELFF; cdr3_nt: TGTGCCAGCAGTCAGATGGGACTAGCGGAGCCCCCGAGCACCGGGGAGCTGTTTTTT; clone_size: many; v_call: TRBV6-2/TRBV6-3; j_call: TRBJ2-2; d_call: TRBD2
cdr3_aa: CASKLGGSYQETQYF; cdr3_nt: TGTGCCAGCAAGCTTGGTGGTAGTTACCAAGAGACCCAGTACTTC; clone_size: .; v_call: TRBV5-5; j_call: TRBJ2-5; d_call: .
cdr3_aa: CASPGTADSPLHF; cdr3_nt: TGTGCCAGCCCGGGGACGGCAGATTCACCCCTCCACTTT; clone_size: few; v_call: TRBV28; j_call: TRBJ1-6; d_call: .
cdr3_aa: CASSRDRTAEQYF; cdr3_nt: TGTGCCAGCAGCCGGGACAGGACCGCCGAGCAGTACTTC; clone_size: .; v_call: TRBV2; j_call: TRBJ2-7; d_call: TRBD1
cdr3_aa: CASSERDWGNNEQFF; cdr3_nt: TGTGCCAGCAGTGAACGGGACTGGGGCAACAATGAGCAGTTCTTC; clone_size: many; v_call: TRBV6-1; j_call: TRBJ2-1; d_call: .
cdr3_aa: CARRDANTGELFF; cdr3_nt: TGTGCCAGGAGGGACGCGAACACCGGGGAGCTGTTTTTT; clone_size: .; v_call: TRBV2; j_call: TRBJ2-2; d_call: .
cdr3_aa: CAWEGLTYEQYF; cdr3_nt: TGTGCCTGGGAGGGACTGACCTACGAGCAGTACTTC; clone_size: many; v_call: TRBV30; j_call: TRBJ2-7; d_call: .
cdr3_aa: CASSERTSGSRNIQYF; cdr3_nt: TGTGCCAGCAGTGAAAGGACTAGCGGGAGTAGGAACATTCAGTACTTC; clone_size: many; v_call: TRBV2; j_call: TRBJ2-4; d_call: TRBD2
cdr3_aa: CASLTSGRVGTQYF; cdr3_nt: TGTGCCAGCCTGACTAGCGGGAGGGTTGGTACGCAGTATTTT; clone_size: many; v_call: TRBV12-3/TRBV12-4; j_call: TRBJ2-3; d_call: TRBD2
cdr3_aa: CASSHRDLHYEQYF; cdr3_nt: TGTGCCAGCAGCCACCGGGACCTACACTACGAGCAGTACTTC; clone_size: few; v_call: TRBV3-1; j_call: TRBJ2-7; d_call: .